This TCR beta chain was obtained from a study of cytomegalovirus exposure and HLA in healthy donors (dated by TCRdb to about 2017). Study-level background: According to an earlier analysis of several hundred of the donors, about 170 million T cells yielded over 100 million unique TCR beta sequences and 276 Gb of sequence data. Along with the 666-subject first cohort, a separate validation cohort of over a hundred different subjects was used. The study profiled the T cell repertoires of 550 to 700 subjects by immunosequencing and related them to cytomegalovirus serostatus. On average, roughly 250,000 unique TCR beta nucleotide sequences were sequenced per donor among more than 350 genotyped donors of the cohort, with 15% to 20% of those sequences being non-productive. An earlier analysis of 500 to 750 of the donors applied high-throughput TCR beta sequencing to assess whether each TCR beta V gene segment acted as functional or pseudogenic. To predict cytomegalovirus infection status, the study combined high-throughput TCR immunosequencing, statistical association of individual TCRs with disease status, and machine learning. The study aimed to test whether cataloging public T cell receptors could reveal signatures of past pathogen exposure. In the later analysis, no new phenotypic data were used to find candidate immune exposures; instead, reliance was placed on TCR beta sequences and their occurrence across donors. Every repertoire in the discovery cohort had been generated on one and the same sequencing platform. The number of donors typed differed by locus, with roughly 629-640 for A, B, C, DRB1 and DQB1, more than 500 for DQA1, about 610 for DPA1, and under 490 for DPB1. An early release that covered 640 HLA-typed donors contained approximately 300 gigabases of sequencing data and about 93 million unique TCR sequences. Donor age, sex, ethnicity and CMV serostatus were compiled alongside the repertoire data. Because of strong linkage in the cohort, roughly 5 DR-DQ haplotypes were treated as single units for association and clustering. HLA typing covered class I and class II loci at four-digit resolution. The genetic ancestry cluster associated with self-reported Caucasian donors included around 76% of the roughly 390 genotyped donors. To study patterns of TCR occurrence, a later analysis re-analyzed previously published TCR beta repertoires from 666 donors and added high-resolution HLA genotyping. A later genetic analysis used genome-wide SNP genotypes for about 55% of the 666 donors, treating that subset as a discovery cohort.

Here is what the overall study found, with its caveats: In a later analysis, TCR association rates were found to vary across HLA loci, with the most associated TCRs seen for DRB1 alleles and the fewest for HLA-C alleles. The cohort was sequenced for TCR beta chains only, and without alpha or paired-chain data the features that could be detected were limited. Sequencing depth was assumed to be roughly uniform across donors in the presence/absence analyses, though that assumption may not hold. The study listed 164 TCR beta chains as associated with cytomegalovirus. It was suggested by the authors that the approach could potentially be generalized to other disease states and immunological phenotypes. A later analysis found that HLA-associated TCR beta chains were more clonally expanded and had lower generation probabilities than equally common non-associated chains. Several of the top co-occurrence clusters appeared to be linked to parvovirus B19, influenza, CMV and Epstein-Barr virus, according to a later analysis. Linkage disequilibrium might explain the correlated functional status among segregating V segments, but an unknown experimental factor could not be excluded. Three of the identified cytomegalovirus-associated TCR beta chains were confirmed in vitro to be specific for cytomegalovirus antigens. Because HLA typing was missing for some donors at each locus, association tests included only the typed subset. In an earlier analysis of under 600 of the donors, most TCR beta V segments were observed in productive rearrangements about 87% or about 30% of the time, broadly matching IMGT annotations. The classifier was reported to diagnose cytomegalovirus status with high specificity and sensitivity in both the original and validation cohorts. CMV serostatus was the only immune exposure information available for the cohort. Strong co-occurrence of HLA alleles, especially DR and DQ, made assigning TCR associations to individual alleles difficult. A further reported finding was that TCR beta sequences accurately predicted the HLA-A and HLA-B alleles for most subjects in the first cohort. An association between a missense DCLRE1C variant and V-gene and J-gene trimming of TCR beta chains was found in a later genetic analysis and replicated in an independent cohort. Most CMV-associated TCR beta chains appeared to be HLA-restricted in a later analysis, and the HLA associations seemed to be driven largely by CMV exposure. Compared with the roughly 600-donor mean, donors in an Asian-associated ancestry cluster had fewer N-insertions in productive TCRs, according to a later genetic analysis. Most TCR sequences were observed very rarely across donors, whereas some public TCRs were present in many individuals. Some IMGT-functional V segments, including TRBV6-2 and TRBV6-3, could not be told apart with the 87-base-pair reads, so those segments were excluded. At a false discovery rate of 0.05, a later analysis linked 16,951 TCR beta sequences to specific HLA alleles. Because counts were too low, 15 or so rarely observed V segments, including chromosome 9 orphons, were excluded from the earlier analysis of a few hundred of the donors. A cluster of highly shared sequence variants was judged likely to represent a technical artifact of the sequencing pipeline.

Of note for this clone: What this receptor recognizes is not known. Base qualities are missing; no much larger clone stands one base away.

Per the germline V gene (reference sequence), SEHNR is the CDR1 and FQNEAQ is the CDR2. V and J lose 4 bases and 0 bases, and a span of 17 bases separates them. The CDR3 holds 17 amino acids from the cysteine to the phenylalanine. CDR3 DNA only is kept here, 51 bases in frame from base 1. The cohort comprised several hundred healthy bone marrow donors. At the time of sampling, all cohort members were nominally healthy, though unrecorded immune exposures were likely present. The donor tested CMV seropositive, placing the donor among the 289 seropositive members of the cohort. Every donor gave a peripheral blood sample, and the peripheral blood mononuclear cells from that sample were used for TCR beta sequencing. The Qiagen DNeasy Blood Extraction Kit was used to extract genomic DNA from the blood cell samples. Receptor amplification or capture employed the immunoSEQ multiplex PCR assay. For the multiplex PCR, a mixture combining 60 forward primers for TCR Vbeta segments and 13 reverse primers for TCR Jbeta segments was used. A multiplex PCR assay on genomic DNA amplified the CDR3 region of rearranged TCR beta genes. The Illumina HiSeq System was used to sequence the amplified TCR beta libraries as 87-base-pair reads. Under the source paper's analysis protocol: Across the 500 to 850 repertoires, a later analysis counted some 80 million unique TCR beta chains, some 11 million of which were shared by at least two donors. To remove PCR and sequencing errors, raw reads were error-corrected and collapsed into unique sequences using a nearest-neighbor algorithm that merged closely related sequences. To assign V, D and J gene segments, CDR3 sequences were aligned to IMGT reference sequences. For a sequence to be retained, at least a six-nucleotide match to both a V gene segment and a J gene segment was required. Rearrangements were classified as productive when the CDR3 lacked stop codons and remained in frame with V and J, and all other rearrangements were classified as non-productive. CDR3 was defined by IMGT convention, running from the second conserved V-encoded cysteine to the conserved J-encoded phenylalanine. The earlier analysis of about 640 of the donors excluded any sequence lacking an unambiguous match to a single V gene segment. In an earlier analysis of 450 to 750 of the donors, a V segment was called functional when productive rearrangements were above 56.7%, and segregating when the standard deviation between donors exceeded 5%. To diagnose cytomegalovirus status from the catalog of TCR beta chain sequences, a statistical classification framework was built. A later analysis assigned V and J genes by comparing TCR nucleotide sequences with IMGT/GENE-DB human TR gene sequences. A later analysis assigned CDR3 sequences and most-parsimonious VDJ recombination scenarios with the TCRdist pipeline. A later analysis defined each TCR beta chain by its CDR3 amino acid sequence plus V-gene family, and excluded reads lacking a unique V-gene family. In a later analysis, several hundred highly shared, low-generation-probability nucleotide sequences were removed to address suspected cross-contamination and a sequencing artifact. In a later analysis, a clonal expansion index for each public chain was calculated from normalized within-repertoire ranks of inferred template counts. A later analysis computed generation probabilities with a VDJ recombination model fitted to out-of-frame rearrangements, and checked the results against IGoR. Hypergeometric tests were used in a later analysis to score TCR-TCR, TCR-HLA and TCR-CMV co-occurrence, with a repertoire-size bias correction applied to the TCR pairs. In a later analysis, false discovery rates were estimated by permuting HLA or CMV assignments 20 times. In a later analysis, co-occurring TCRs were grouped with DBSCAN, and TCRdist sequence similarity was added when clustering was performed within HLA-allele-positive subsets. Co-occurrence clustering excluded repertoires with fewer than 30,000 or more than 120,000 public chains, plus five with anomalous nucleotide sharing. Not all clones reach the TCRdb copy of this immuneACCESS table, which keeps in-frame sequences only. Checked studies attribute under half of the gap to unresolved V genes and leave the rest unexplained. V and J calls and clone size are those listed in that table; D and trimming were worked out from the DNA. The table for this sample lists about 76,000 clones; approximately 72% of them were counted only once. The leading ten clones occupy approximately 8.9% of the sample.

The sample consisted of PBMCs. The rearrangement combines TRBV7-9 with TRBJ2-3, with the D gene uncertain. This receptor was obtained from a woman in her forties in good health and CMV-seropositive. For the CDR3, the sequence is CASSYPRGRTSTDTQYF. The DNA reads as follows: TGTGCCAGCAGCTACCCCCGAGGCCGCACTAGCACAGATACGCAGTATTTT.